This TCR beta chain originates from a study of early T cells in non-severe SARS-CoV-2 infection (TCRdb year 2021). Regarding the research as a whole: Bulk RNA from unsorted whole blood was used for TCR sequencing, so alpha and beta chains could not be paired.

The CDR3 sequence holds 13 residues, the cysteine and phenylalanine included. Of the read, only the CDR3 DNA is kept; its 39 bases are in frame from base 1. The germline V gene sets CDR1 to SGHDN and CDR2 to FVKESK. The trim is 2 bases for V and 6 bases for J, with a gap of 11 bases between the germline ends. This clonotype came up many times. Its antigen remains unidentified. No much larger clonotype is one base removed from it; base qualities were not supplied. Paper-wide results and their limitations: VDJdb matching was skewed toward anti-spike CD8 responses and likely underestimated virus-specific expansions by missing private and CD4 specificities.

Library preparation used 5' RACE. This sample was sequenced with a NextSeq 500. The TCR library protocol attached unique molecular identifiers to individual cDNA molecules to correct for sequencing error and PCR bias. Both TCR alpha and beta chains were sequenced, and tight co-correlation was observed between alpha and beta sequence abundances in each sample. The study's own analysis went as follows. Decombinator V4 was used to annotate the V gene, J gene and CDR3 of the TCR sequences. TCRs were defined as expanded if a significant change between any two time points was detected under a Poisson model with p below 0.0001. TCR abundances were normalised to the total number of TCRs sequenced per sample and expressed as counts per million. TRAV1-2 paired with TRAJ12, TRAJ20 or TRAJ33 defined MAIT TCRs, while TRAV10 paired with TRAJ18 defined iNKT TCRs. VDJdb, accessed on 1 November 2021, was searched for TCRs annotated for CMV, EBV and SARS-CoV-2, and TCRs annotated for more than one antigen were excluded. The public reads were quality trimmed at Q25 with fastp and then assembled into clones with MiXCR by TCRdb, keeping productive beta chains. Rows with a matching CDR3 protein are joined into one entry that keeps the most common DNA and genes. The V and J calls and clone size are TCRdb's, not the authors'. This sample holds around 56,000 distinct CDR3 sequences; roughly 8.2% were observed only once. Roughly a tenth of the sample rests with the top ten.

This was a case-control study nested in a cohort of healthcare workers in London, UK, who had nasopharyngeal swab PCR tests and blood samples taken every week. Between 23 and 31 March 2020, the week of the UK lockdown, healthcare workers were enrolled and then followed up weekly for as long as 16 weeks. This sequence was found in an adult who was a healthcare worker with PCR-confirmed SARS-CoV-2 infection or an uninfected control (not recorded which). Sample: whole blood, taken at baseline. The receptor chain draws on TRBV14 and TRBJ2-7; the D gene cannot be named for sure. The bases are TGTGCCAGCAGCCAATCCCGACGCTCCGAGCAGTACTTC. Its protein is CASSQSRRSEQYF.